This TCR beta chain was sequenced in a study of CD8+ T cells in alopecia areata. Treatment denoted: oral pan-JAK inhibitor, 5-10 mg twice daily. RNA extraction and reverse transcription yielded cDNA as sequencing template. Clones were sequenced by immunoSEQ multiplex PCR, and TCRdb holds only the in-frame ones, with some missing. The sample holds roughly 180,000 clones, about 55% seen once. CDR3 length: 15 amino acids. Germline V gene data show CDR1 as LGHNA and CDR2 as YSLEER. The germline V and J ends were trimmed by 0 bases and 7 bases, with 10 bases remaining between them. This clone has more than one count but fewer than ten.

The input for sequencing was CD8+ T cells sorted from blood, taken at week 24, from a patient treated with tofacitinib. The chain is built from TRBV4-3 and TRBJ1-6; possibly TRBD1 for D (5 bases). This sequence originates from a human donor with alopecia areata. DNA for the CDR3: TGCGCCAGCAGCCAAGACCCAGGGTCAAATTCACCCCTCCACTTT. Protein: CASSQDPGSNSPLHF.